One sample yielded the 26 T cell receptor beta chains listed below, sequenced in a study of blood T cell repertoires in COVID-19. TCRdb's copy holds only in-frame clones and misses some; the assay was immunoSEQ multiplex PCR. The sample contains around 81,000 clones, about 85% of which appear only once. Sequenced input: peripheral blood. Source of these receptors: a man aged 45-65 years with acute or convalescent COVID-19.

The rearrangement uses TRBV20-1 and TRBJ2-3; 8 nucleotides match TRBD2. Germline V CDR1 and CDR2: DFQATT, SNEGSKA (reference sequence). This CDR3 spans 12 amino acids. The V segment lost 3 bases and the J segment 10 bases; nucleotides outside the gene matches: 6. In nucleotides, the CDR3 is TGCAGTGCTAGTAATGCGGGGGGACCGCAGTATTTT. Protein sequence: CSASNAGGPQYF.

The V and J genes are TRBV12-5 and TRBJ2-7; maybe TRBD1 (5 bases). V dropped 1 base and J dropped 6 bases, with 7 bases sitting between them. In germline, CDR1 is LGHNT, CDR2 FRNRAP. The length of the CDR3 is 12 residues. The CDR3 sequence: CASGLGRGEQYF. The CDR3 nucleotides read TGTGCTAGTGGTTTGGGTAGGGGCGAGCAGTACTTC.

The gene calls are TRBV3-1 (or the pseudogene TRBV3-2) and TRBJ2-5, with 10 positions matching TRBD2. This CDR3 is 15 amino acids long. Germline CDR1 reads LGHDT; CDR2 reads YNNKEL (reference sequence). V was clipped by 3 bases and J by 2 bases; unmatched bases: 3. CDR3 DNA sequence: TGTGCCAGCAGCCAGGGACTAGCGCGACAAGAGACCCAGTACTTC. It yields the protein CASSQGLARQETQYF.

The CDR3 spells CASSLGTGGGNTIYF. CDR3 DNA sequence: TGTGCCAGCAGCTTAGGGACAGGGGGTGGAAACACCATATATTTT. The rearrangement joins TRBV7-2 to TRBJ1-3, with 10 bases aligning to TRBD1. The CDR3 has 15 amino acids. Trimming at V came to 1 base and at J to 3 bases, leaving 0 bases not matched to a gene. Germline lookup yields CDR1 SGHTA and CDR2 FQGNSA.

The chain recombines TRBV7-2 with TRBJ2-5, with TRBD2 identical over 8 bases. The V gene's germline CDR1 is SGHTA and CDR2 FQGNSA. The CDR3 sequence is 15 residues long. V was pared by 2 bases and J by 5 bases, with 7 bases of the junction left unmatched. The DNA for the CDR3 is TGTGCCAGCAGCTTATTTGGACTAGCTATTGAGACCCAGTACTTC. Amino acid sequence: CASSLFGLAIETQYF.

V and J are TRBV7-2 and TRBJ2-7, with 9 positions matching TRBD2. The V gene's germline CDR1 is SGHTA and CDR2 FQGNSA. The CDR3 is made up of 15 amino acids. V lost 5 bases to trimming and J lost 2 bases; unmatched junction nucleotides: 7. The DNA of the CDR3 is TGTGCCAGCAGCCTCGCTAGCGGGGCGACCTACGAGCAGTACTTC. The encoded protein is CASSLASGATYEQYF.

This clone showed up just a few times. The chain links TRBV7-2 to TRBJ2-7, with TRBD2 matching over 7 bases. The CDR3 is 14 amino acids. With 2 bases clipped from V and 3 bases from J, the junction kept 4 bases outside the gene matches. Germline lookup yields CDR1 SGHTA and CDR2 FQGNSA. CDR3 in DNA: TGTGCCAGCAGCTTATGGGAGGGAGACTACGAGCAGTACTTC. This encodes CASSLWEGDYEQYF.

For the CDR3, the DNA is TGTGCCAGCAGTCCCCCGACAGGAGATACCTACGAGCAGTACTTC. This gives the protein CASSPPTGDTYEQYF. This rearrangement joins TRBV28 to TRBJ2-7; D might be TRBD1 (6 bases). V gave up 5 bases and J gave up 2 bases, with 16 bases separating them. Germline V gene lookup returns CDR1 MDHEN and CDR2 SYDVKM. The CDR3 is 15 amino acids. The full variable domain, its missing parts supplied by reference TRBV28 and TRBJ2-7, is DVKVTQSSRYLVKRTGEKVFLECVQDMDHENMFWYRQDPGLGLRLIYFSYDVKMKEKGDIPEGYSVSREKKERFSLILESASTNQTSMYLCASSPPTGDTYEQYFGPGTRLTVT.

V gene TRBV28 combines with J gene TRBJ2-7; 10 bases match TRBD1. The CDR3 is made up of 17 amino acids. The V segment lost 5 bases and the J segment 0 bases; nucleotides outside the gene matches: 10. The germline V gene encodes CDR1 MDHEN and CDR2 SYDVKM. This CDR3 reads CASSGKGQGLDSYEQYF. DNA for the CDR3: TGTGCCAGCAGTGGAAAGGGACAGGGGCTTGACTCCTACGAGCAGTACTTC.

V and J are TRBV5-4 and TRBJ2-1; 9 bases are a match to TRBD2. Looked up from germline, CDR1 is SGHNT and CDR2 is YYREEE (reference sequence). The length of the CDR3 is 15 residues. V shed 0 bases, J shed 4 bases, and the junction held 2 bases outside the gene matches. Written as DNA, the CDR3 is TGTGCCAGCAGCTTGGGGACTAGCGAATACAATGAGCAGTTCTTC. Its translation: CASSLGTSEYNEQFF.

A word on this clone: One end of the junction is discordant with germline, which a read error may explain. The chain carries TRBV7-2 and TRBJ1-5, with 7 bases that match TRBD1. The CDR3 is made up of 15 amino acids. Looked up from germline, CDR1 is SGHTA and CDR2 is FQGNSA. DNA for the CDR3: TGTGCCAGCAGCCCCGTCGTAGGGGGCAACCAGCCCCAGCATTTT. Translating gives CASSPVVGGNQPQHF.

The rearrangement uses TRBV7-3 and TRBJ2-2; 10 nucleotides agree with TRBD2. Germline assignment: CDR1 SGHTA and CDR2 FQGTGA. Losses at the gene ends were 5 bases for V and 4 bases for J; bases not matched to a gene: 10. This CDR3 is built from 17 residues. CDR3 in amino acids: CASSPYSGRFGTGELFF. The CDR3 DNA reads as TGTGCCAGCAGCCCCTATAGCGGGAGGTTCGGCACCGGGGAGCTGTTTTTT.

This clone showed up just a few times. The chain couples TRBV19 to TRBJ2-5, with D perhaps matching TRBD2 (6 bases). The CDR3 runs 18 residues. V dropped 2 bases and J dropped 5 bases, with 24 bases sitting between them. The germline V gene encodes CDR1 LNHDA and CDR2 SQIVND (reference sequence). CDR3 coding DNA: TGTGCCAGTAGTATAAGGGCTTGGGCAGCACAAGGGAGGGAGACCCAGTACTTC. It codes for CASSIRAWAAQGRETQYF.

The V gene is TRBV5-1, the J gene TRBJ1-4; D is perhaps TRBD1 (5 bases). Germline lookup yields CDR1 SGHRS and CDR2 YFSETQ. This CDR3 has 20 amino acids. The ends were cut back, 0 bases at V and 0 bases at J, with 21 bases in the middle. As DNA, the CDR3 is TGCGCCAGCAGCTTGGACCCCCCCGGGGGTGGGTCCTCAACTAATGAAAAACTGTTTTTT. Amino acids: CASSLDPPGGGSSTNEKLFF. The complete variable domain, with remaining parts taken from reference TRBV5-1 and TRBJ1-4, reads KAGVTQTPRYLIKTRGQQVTLSCSPISGHRSVSWYQQTPGQGLQFLFEYFSETQRNKGNFPGRFSGRQFSNSRSEMNVSTLELGDSALYLCASSLDPPGGGSSTNEKLFFGSGTQLSVL.

The chain joins TRBV5-4 to TRBJ2-7; D may be TRBD1 (6 bases). The CDR3 runs to 15 residues. Between the trimmed V and J ends, which lost 4 bases and 3 bases, there was a span of 17 bases. Germline CDR1 and CDR2: SGHNT and YYREEE (reference sequence). The CDR3: CASSPGGGQNYEQYF. DNA for the CDR3: TGTGCCAGCAGCCCGGGTGGCGGACAGAACTACGAGCAGTACTTC.

The chain carries TRBV28 and TRBJ1-2, with D tentatively TRBD1 (5 bases). The CDR3 is made up of 11 amino acids. From germline, CDR1 is MDHEN and CDR2 SYDVKM. Trimming stripped 7 bases from V and 5 bases from J, with 8 bases between. CDR3 residues: CASMQGYGYTF. Here the CDR3 DNA reads TGTGCCAGCATGCAGGGTTATGGCTACACCTTC.

This chain uses TRBV4-3 with TRBJ2-5; TRBD2 might be the D (5 bases). Trimming cost V 3 bases and J 5 bases, with 16 bases left between them. The germline V gene encodes CDR1 LGHNA and CDR2 YSLEER. CDR3 size: 15 residues. The CDR3 bases are TGCGCCAGCAGCCACAACCTCGGGATTCGGGAGACCCAGTACTTC. The encoded protein is CASSHNLGIRETQYF.

This clone is a singleton in its sample. The V and J genes are TRBV4-3 and TRBJ2-1, with a weak D call TRBD2 (6 bases). Germline CDR1 LGHNA, CDR2 YSLEER. V lost 3 bases and J lost 8, with 20 bases in between. There are 16 residues in the CDR3. The CDR3: CASSQKPGGGIDEQFF. CDR3 DNA sequence: TGCGCCAGCAGCCAGAAGCCCGGCGGAGGGATCGATGAGCAGTTCTTC.

Comment on this clone: A read error may account for a junction end that differs from germline. The J gene is TRBJ2-7, the V gene TRBV4-2, with TRBD1 matching over 9 bases. Germline CDR1 reads LGHNA; CDR2 reads YNFKEQ. This CDR3 contains 13 residues. CDR3 residues: CASSQDWDRDLHF. DNA of the CDR3: TGTGCCAGCAGCCAAGATTGGGACAGGGATTTACACTTC.

The chain carries TRBV20-1 and TRBJ1-6; perhaps TRBD1 as D (5 bases). The CDR3 loop spans 15 amino acids. Germline CDR1 reads DFQATT; CDR2 reads SNEGSKA (reference sequence). The V gene lost 3 bases and the J gene lost 7 bases, with 16 bases spanning the gap. CDR3 sequence reads: CSASPNLGGNSPLHF. CDR3 nucleotides: TGCAGTGCTAGTCCAAACTTGGGGGGAAATTCACCCCTCCACTTT.

In this sample, this clone turned up once. This chain joins TRBV4-3 and TRBJ2-7; 10 nucleotides agree with TRBD2. V trimming: 0 bases; J trimming: 4 bases; junction bases outside the gene matches: 6. This CDR3 comprises 16 residues. The germline V gene encodes CDR1 LGHNA and CDR2 YSLEER. CDR3: CASSQDGSSGSYEQYF. The CDR3, as DNA: TGCGCCAGCAGCCAAGATGGGTCTAGCGGGAGTTACGAGCAGTACTTC.

CDR3 loop: CASSSTSGSIGTQYF. As DNA, the CDR3 is TGTGCCAGCAGCTCCACTAGCGGGAGTATTGGTACGCAGTATTTT. This chain uses TRBV7-8 with TRBJ2-3, with 11 bases that match TRBD2. Germline-derived CDR1 and CDR2 are SGHVS and FQNEAQ. The length of the CDR3 is 15 residues. V lost 4 bases, J lost 8 bases, and 8 bases stayed unmatched.

The CDR3 DNA reads as TGTGCCAGCAGCACAGGGTTACAGTATGGCTACACCTTC. Its protein product is CASSTGLQYGYTF. V gene TRBV9 combines with J gene TRBJ1-2; D possibly corresponds to TRBD1 (6 bases). The V end was cut by 4 bases, the J end by 5 bases, with 12 bases between. CDR1 is SGDLS, CDR2 YYNGEE, per germline. There are 13 residues in the CDR3. Together with reference TRBV9 and TRBJ1-2, the CDR3 gives the full variable domain: DSGVTQTPKHLITATGQRVTLRCSPRSGDLSVYWYQQSLDQGLQFLIQYYNGEERAKGNILERFSAQQFPDLHSELNLSSLELGDSALYFCASSTGLQYGYTFGSGTRLTVV.

The chain has TRBV19 and TRBJ1-1, with D tentatively TRBD1 (6 bases). Looked up from germline, CDR1 is LNHDA and CDR2 is SQIVND (reference sequence). The germline V and J ends were trimmed by 2 bases and 2 bases, with 12 bases remaining between them. CDR3 length: 15 amino acids. The CDR3 DNA follows: TGTGCCAGTAGTATAAGGCCAGGGGTAAACACTGAAGCTTTCTTT. It codes for CASSIRPGVNTEAFF. Combining the CDR3 with reference TRBV19 and TRBJ1-1 gives the whole variable domain DGGITQSPKYLFRKEGQNVTLSCEQNLNHDAMYWYRQDPGQGLRLIYYSQIVNDFQKGDIAEGYSVSREKKESFPLTVTSAQKNPTAFYLCASSIRPGVNTEAFFGQGTRLTVV.

The chain has TRBV19 and TRBJ2-6, with D perhaps matching TRBD2 (7 bases). Between the trimmed V and J ends, which lost 1 base and 4 bases, there was a span of 17 bases. Germline V gene sequence: CDR1 LNHDA, CDR2 SQIVND (reference sequence). The CDR3 consists of 18 residues. The CDR3 DNA reads TGTGCCAGTAGTATAGGCCTCGGGCGGGGGCTCGGGGCCAACGTCCTGACTTTC. Residues: CASSIGLGRGLGANVLTF. Full variable domain (rest looked up from reference TRBV19 and TRBJ2-6): DGGITQSPKYLFRKEGQNVTLSCEQNLNHDAMYWYRQDPGQGLRLIYYSQIVNDFQKGDIAEGYSVSREKKESFPLTVTSAQKNPTAFYLCASSIGLGRGLGANVLTFGAGSRLTVL.

The V gene is TRBV18, the J gene TRBJ1-1; D gene unclear. Trimming left V 6 bases short and J 0 bases short, with 8 bases between. This CDR3 has 13 residues. Per the germline V gene, CDR1 is KGHSH and CDR2 is LQKENI. CDR3 region: CASSSDMNTEAFF. The CDR3 DNA is TGTGCCAGCTCGTCCGACATGAACACTGAAGCTTTCTTT.